The 25 T cell receptor beta chains presented below share a single source sample, sequenced in a study of OX40 agonist ivuxolimab in advanced cancers. Libraries came from the immunoSEQ multiplex PCR assay. The clones in this table, taken by TCRdb from immuneACCESS, are in-frame only. Not every clone is retained; where verified, under half of the shortfall comes from an unresolved V gene, and the cause of the rest is unknown. Recorded for this sample are approximately 81,000 clones; more than 75% of them occurred a single time. The ten largest account for 0.45% to 0.55% of the sample. The input for sequencing was CD4+ or CD8+ T cells sorted from blood, taken in a trial of the OX40 agonist ivuxolimab. The receptors were sampled from an adult with an advanced solid tumor such as melanoma, head and neck, liver or kidney cancer.

This clone was seen a single time. The chain couples TRBV5-6 to TRBJ2-3, with 7 positions matching TRBD2. CDR1 and CDR2 from the germline V gene are SGHDT and YYEEEE. The ends lost 0 bases at V and 0 bases at J; junction bases unmatched: 1. The length of the CDR3 is 15 residues. CDR3 in DNA: TGTGCCAGCAGCTTGGGGCGGGGGAGCACAGATACGCAGTATTTT. Protein sequence: CASSLGRGSTDTQYF.

This sequence joins TRBV14 and TRBJ1-4; D might be TRBD1 (6 bases). This CDR3 has 14 amino acids. Per the germline V gene, CDR1 is SGHDN and CDR2 is FVKESK. V lost 4 bases and J 8 bases, leaving 14 bases between the germline ends. The CDR3 region has the DNA TGTGCCAGCAGCCCGAACAGGGCTGGCGAAAAACTGTTTTTT. The encoded protein is CASSPNRAGEKLFF.

The chain carries TRBV5-1 and TRBJ2-7, with D uncertain. V lost 0 bases and J 7 bases, leaving 8 bases between the germline ends. CDR1 and CDR2 from the germline V gene are SGHRS and YFSETQ. This CDR3 is built from 12 residues. In DNA, the CDR3 is TGCGCCAGCAGCTTGGCGTCCGGTGAGCAGTACTTC. As protein: CASSLASGEQYF.

This chain uses TRBV5-1 with TRBJ2-3; D call uncertain. The V gene's germline CDR1 is SGHRS and CDR2 YFSETQ. The CDR3 spans 15 residues. V was trimmed by 0 bases and J by 3 bases, leaving 11 bases between them. The CDR3 is CASSLDRMGTDTQYF. For the CDR3, the DNA is TGCGCCAGCAGCTTGGATAGAATGGGGACAGATACGCAGTATTTT. Together with reference TRBV5-1 and TRBJ2-3, the CDR3 gives the full variable domain: KAGVTQTPRYLIKTRGQQVTLSCSPISGHRSVSWYQQTPGQGLQFLFEYFSETQRNKGNFPGRFSGRQFSNSRSEMNVSTLELGDSALYLCASSLDRMGTDTQYFGPGTRLTVL.

V gene TRBV18 combines with J gene TRBJ2-5; D possibly matches TRBD1 or TRBD2 (5 bases each). The V end was cut by 1 base, the J end by 0 bases, with 12 bases between. The germline CDR1 and CDR2 sequences are KGHSH and LQKENI. This CDR3 contains 16 residues. CDR3 protein: CASSPLMGENQETQYF. CDR3 DNA: TGTGCCAGCTCACCACTTATGGGGGAGAACCAAGAGACCCAGTACTTC.

This chain uses TRBV6-5 with TRBJ2-3, with no clear D. The V gene lost 5 bases and the J gene lost 3 bases, with 12 bases spanning the gap. There are 14 residues in the CDR3. Germline V CDR1 and CDR2: MNHEY, SVGAGI. The CDR3 spells CASSPPPRTDTQYF. The CDR3 nucleotides are TGTGCCAGCAGTCCCCCCCCCAGGACAGATACGCAGTATTTT.

V and J are TRBV18 and TRBJ1-5, with a possible D match to TRBD1 (5 bases). The CDR3 contains 14 residues. Deletions cut 8 bases from V and 0 bases from J, with 11 bases between. Germline V gives CDR1 KGHSH, CDR2 LQKENI. The CDR3: CASKTENSNQPQHF. CDR3 in DNA: TGTGCCAGCAAGACAGAGAATAGCAATCAGCCCCAGCATTTT.

J is TRBJ2-1 and V is TRBV7-3; D could derive from TRBD1 or TRBD2 (6 bases each). This CDR3 has 14 residues. Trimming cost V 5 bases and J 9 bases, with 17 bases left between them. Germline V CDR1 and CDR2: SGHTA, FQGTGA. For the CDR3, the DNA is TGTGCCAGCAGCCCTATGGGGGGCCATAGTGAGCAGTTCTTC. Translated: CASSPMGGHSEQFF.

On this clone: No conserved phenylalanine or tryptophan is present at the end of the CDR3, so a read error is the likely explanation. The gene calls are TRBV18 and TRBJ1-6; no clear D gene. Germline assignment: CDR1 KGHSH and CDR2 LQKENI. This CDR3 has 15 residues. Trimming stripped 6 bases from V and 5 bases from J, with 14 bases between. CDR3 amino acids: CASSPGGVHNSPLHL. The CDR3 nucleotides read TGTGCCAGCTCCCCCGGAGGCGTCCATAATTCACCCCTCCACCTT.

V gene TRBV7-9 combines with J gene TRBJ1-4; 11 nucleotides align to TRBD1. J lost 6 bases, V lost 4 bases, and 4 bases had no gene match. The CDR3 spans 15 residues. Germline V CDR1 and CDR2: SEHNR, FQNEAQ (reference sequence). DNA for the CDR3: TGTGCCAGCAGCTCAGGACAGGGGGCTGATGAAAAACTGTTTTTT. Translating it yields CASSSGQGADEKLFF.

The rearrangement links TRBV19 to TRBJ1-2; D uncertain. From germline, CDR1 is LNHDA and CDR2 SQIVND (reference sequence). V lost 6 bases and J lost 8, with 13 bases in between. The CDR3 consists of 12 residues. The DNA of the CDR3 is TGTGCCAGTAGCACCCTGGGTGGGGGCTACACCTTC. It translates to CASSTLGGGYTF.

The rearrangement links TRBV15 to TRBJ2-7, with 8 bases matching TRBD1. V was clipped by 3 bases and J by 2 bases; unmatched bases: 9. Germline V gene lookup returns CDR1 LNHNV and CDR2 YYDKDF (reference sequence). There are 16 residues in the CDR3. The CDR3 region has the DNA TGTGCCACCAGCAGTGGGACAGGCCGTAATCCCTACGAGCAGTACTTC. This codes for CATSSGTGRNPYEQYF.

The chain employs TRBV27 and TRBJ1-4; TRBD1 is a possible D gene (5 bases). CDR3 length: 14 amino acids. V was cut by 4 bases and J by 5 bases, with 11 bases left in between. The V gene's germline CDR1 is MNHEY and CDR2 SMNVEV (reference sequence). DNA for the CDR3: TGTGCCAGCAGTTGGGTGGGGGGGAATGAAAAACTGTTTTTT. Amino acid sequence: CASSWVGGNEKLFF.

The V gene is TRBV5-4, the J gene TRBJ1-6; D is unresolved. Trimming stripped 1 base from V and 0 bases from J, with 11 bases between. Germline CDR1 SGHNT, CDR2 YYREEE (reference sequence). This CDR3 is 17 amino acids long. The CDR3 DNA reads as TGTGCCAGCAGCTTGTTAATGGGGAGCTCCTATAATTCACCCCTCCACTTT. The encoded protein is CASSLLMGSSYNSPLHF.

The table lists this clone with a few counts. The chain is built from TRBV28 and TRBJ1-2, with D maybe TRBD1 (6 bases). V was trimmed by 6 bases and J by 4 bases, leaving 15 bases between them. Germline CDR1 is MDHEN and CDR2 is SYDVKM. CDR3 length: 14 amino acids. For the CDR3, the DNA is TGTGCCAGCAGCCCTGGGGGCGGGGGCTATGGCTACACCTTC. This sequence encodes CASSPGGGGYGYTF.

The chain has TRBV7-9 and TRBJ2-1; 7 bases are shared with TRBD1. The V segment lost 5 bases and the J segment 7 bases; nucleotides outside the gene matches: 11. Germline CDR1 and CDR2: SEHNR and FQNEAQ (reference sequence). This CDR3 has 15 amino acids. Here the CDR3 DNA reads TGTGCCAGCAGCGCGTGGGGGACAGTTAAAAATGAGCAGTTCTTC. It codes for CASSAWGTVKNEQFF.

The J gene is TRBJ2-3, the V gene TRBV19, with TRBD2 matching over 7 bases. The CDR3 sequence is 14 residues long. The germline V gene has CDR1 LNHDA and CDR2 SQIVND (reference sequence). After removal of 10 bases from V and 4 bases from J, the junction contained 11 bases not matched to a gene. The CDR3 bases are TGTGCCACCAGCCGGAGCGGGGCCGCAGATACGCAGTATTTT. Protein sequence: CATSRSGAADTQYF.

This clone was recorded only once. The gene calls are TRBV27 and TRBJ1-3; unclear D gene. The CDR3 is made up of 14 amino acids. The V end lost 5 bases, the J end lost 7 bases, and 15 bases lay between the germline ends. In germline, CDR1 is MNHEY, CDR2 SMNVEV (reference sequence). In DNA form, the CDR3 reads TGTGCCAGCAGTCCGAACGCGGTTGGTAACACCATATATTTT. Amino acid sequence: CASSPNAVGNTIYF.

The count of this clone is one. The rearrangement joins TRBV2 to TRBJ1-2; 10 nucleotides match TRBD1. V shed 3 bases, J shed 4 bases, and the junction held 5 bases outside the gene matches. Germline V gene data show CDR1 as SNHLY and CDR2 as FYNNEI. The CDR3 covers 15 residues. This chain's CDR3 is CASSEETGGGYGYTF. The CDR3 DNA sequence: TGTGCCAGCAGTGAGGAGACAGGGGGCGGCTATGGCTACACCTTC.

This sequence joins TRBV5-4 and TRBJ2-3, with 10 bases that match TRBD2. The CDR3 runs to 15 residues. Germline CDR1 SGHNT, CDR2 YYREEE (reference sequence). Losses at the gene ends were 4 bases for V and 9 bases for J; bases not matched to a gene: 11. CDR3 sequence: CASSPPAAGGVTQYF. The CDR3 nucleotides read TGTGCCAGCAGCCCCCCAGCAGCGGGGGGGGTGACGCAGTATTTT.

DNA of the CDR3: TGTGCCAGCTCACCGGGGCGGGAATATCAGCCCCAGCATTTT. Encoded protein: CASSPGREYQPQHF. The chain employs TRBV18 and TRBJ1-5; TRBD1 might be the D (5 bases). Trimming shortened V by 3 bases and J by 5 bases, and 11 bases separated the two germline ends. Germline assignment: CDR1 KGHSH and CDR2 LQKENI. The CDR3 is 14 amino acids.

The chain combines TRBV28 with TRBJ1-5; D gene unclear. The CDR3 loop spans 13 amino acids. CDR1 MDHEN and CDR2 SYDVKM come from the germline V gene. Trimming took off 4 bases at V and 7 bases at J, with 11 bases between the two ends. Here the CDR3 reads CASSSAWEQPQHF. The DNA of the CDR3 is TGTGCCAGCAGTTCCGCTTGGGAACAGCCCCAGCATTTT.

The V call is TRBV13, the J call TRBJ1-2; D may be TRBD1 (6 bases). This CDR3 spans 15 amino acids. Germline V gene sequence: CDR1 PRHDT, CDR2 FYEKMQ (reference sequence). The V gene lost 5 bases and the J gene lost 0 bases, with 13 bases spanning the gap. The CDR3 sequence: CASSGGQRTNYGYTF. In DNA, the CDR3 is TGTGCCAGCAGCGGAGGACAGCGTACTAACTATGGCTACACCTTC.

On this clone itself: Other DNA sequences in this specimen translate into the identical CDR3. The chain is built from TRBV7-3 and TRBJ1-1; 8 bases align to TRBD1. Germline V gives CDR1 SGHTA, CDR2 FQGTGA. The CDR3 length is 13 residues. V was clipped by 5 bases and J by 6 bases; unmatched bases: 5. The DNA of the CDR3 is TGTGCCAGCAGCCCTCAGGGGGCCTCTGAAGCTTTCTTT. Protein product: CASSPQGASEAFF.

The table lists this clone with a count of one. The rearrangement joins TRBV2 to TRBJ1-3; D call uncertain. This CDR3 is built from 14 residues. V gave up 8 bases and J gave up 2 bases, with 13 bases separating them. Germline CDR1 reads SNHLY; CDR2 reads FYNNEI. The CDR3 nucleotides read TGTGCCAGCGCCATATCTAATCCTGGAAACACCATATATTTT. Its translation: CASAISNPGNTIYF.